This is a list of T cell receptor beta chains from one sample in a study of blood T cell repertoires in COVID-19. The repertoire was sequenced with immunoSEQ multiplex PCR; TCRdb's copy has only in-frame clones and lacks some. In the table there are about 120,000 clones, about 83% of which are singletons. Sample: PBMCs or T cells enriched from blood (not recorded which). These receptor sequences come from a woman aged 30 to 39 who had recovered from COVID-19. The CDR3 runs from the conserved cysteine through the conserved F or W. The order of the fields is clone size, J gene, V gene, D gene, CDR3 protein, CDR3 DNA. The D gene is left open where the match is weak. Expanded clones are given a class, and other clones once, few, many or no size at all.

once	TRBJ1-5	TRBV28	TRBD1	CASRTRTGGLLTPQHF	TGTGCCAGCAGGACCCGGACAGGGGGCTTACTGACGCCCCAGCATTTT
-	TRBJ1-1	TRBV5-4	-	CASSLGQSNTEAFF	TGTGCCAGCAGCTTGGGACAGAGTAACACTGAAGCTTTCTTT
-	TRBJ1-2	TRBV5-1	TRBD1	CASSAARTGLGYTF	TGCGCCAGCAGCGCGGCGCGGACAGGGCTCGGCTACACCTTC
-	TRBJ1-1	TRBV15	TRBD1	CATSSRRTGAEAFF	TGTGCCACCAGCTCACGGCGGACAGGGGCTGAAGCTTTCTTT
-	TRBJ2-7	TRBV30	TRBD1	CAWTSGTGGYEQYF	TGTGCCTGGACCTCCGGGACAGGGGGCTACGAGCAGTACTTC
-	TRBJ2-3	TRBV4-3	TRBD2	CASSQGTSGRANGADTQYF	TGCGCCAGCAGCCAAGGGACTAGCGGGAGGGCGAATGGCGCAGATACGCAGTATTTT
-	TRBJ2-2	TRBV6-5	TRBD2	CASSRGLAWGELFF	TGTGCCAGCAGTCGGGGACTAGCTTGGGGGGAGCTGTTTTTT
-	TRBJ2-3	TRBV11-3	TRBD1	CASSSDRGFRRTQYF	TGTGCCAGCAGCTCCGACAGGGGGTTCAGAAGGACGCAGTATTTT
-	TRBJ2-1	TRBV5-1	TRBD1	CASSAGTGPYNEQFF	TGCGCCAGCAGCGCTGGGACAGGGCCCTACAATGAGCAGTTCTTC
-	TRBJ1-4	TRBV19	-	CASSYGGFATNEKLFF	TGTGCCAGTAGCTACGGGGGGTTTGCAACTAATGAAAAACTGTTTTTT
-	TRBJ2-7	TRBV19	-	CASSMRQTNYEQYF	TGTGCCAGTAGTATGAGACAGACCAACTACGAGCAGTACTTC
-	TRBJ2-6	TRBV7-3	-	CASSTKQGSGANVLTF	TGTGCCAGCAGCACCAAACAGGGATCTGGGGCCAACGTCCTGACTTTC
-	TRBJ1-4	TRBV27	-	CASSLTGYATNEKLFF	TGTGCCAGCAGTTTGACAGGATATGCAACTAATGAAAAACTGTTTTTT
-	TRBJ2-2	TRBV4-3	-	CASSQDPPRRGGELFF	TGCGCCAGCAGCCAAGACCCCCCCAGAAGGGGAGGGGAGCTGTTTTTT
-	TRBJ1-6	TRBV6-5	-	CASSYGGNHNSPLHF	TGTGCCAGCAGTTACGGTGGCAACCATAATTCACCCCTCCACTTT
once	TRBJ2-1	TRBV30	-	CAWSSLGTSEQFF	TGTGCCTGGAGCTCTCTAGGGACAAGTGAGCAGTTCTTC
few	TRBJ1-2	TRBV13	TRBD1	CASSTDRGYYGYTF	TGTGCCAGCAGCACCGACAGGGGGTACTATGGCTACACCTTC
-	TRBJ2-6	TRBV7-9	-	CATLTGEVVLTF	TGTGCCACCCTTACAGGGGAGGTCGTCCTGACTTTC
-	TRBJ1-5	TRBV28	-	CASSYGDHSNQPQHF	TGTGCCAGCAGCTACGGGGATCATAGCAATCAGCCCCAGCATTTT
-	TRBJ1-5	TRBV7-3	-	CASSLGVNQPQHF	TGTGCCAGCAGCTTGGGAGTGAATCAGCCCCAGCATTTT
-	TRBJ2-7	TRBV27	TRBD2	CASSQGTRYFYEQYF	TGTGCCAGCAGTCAGGGGACTAGATACTTCTACGAGCAGTACTTC
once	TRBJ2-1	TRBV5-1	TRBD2	CASSAPGTSGANEQFF	TGCGCCAGCAGCGCCCCCGGGACTAGCGGGGCCAATGAGCAGTTCTTC
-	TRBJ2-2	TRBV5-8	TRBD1	CASSEGTGGIGELFF	TGTGCCAGCAGCGAGGGGACAGGGGGTATCGGGGAGCTGTTTTTT
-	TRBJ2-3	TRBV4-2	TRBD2	CASSQVLAGGTDTQYF	TGTGCCAGCAGCCAGGTATTAGCGGGAGGGACAGATACGCAGTATTTT
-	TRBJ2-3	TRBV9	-	CASSGRFSDSSTDTQYF	TGTGCCAGCAGCGGGAGATTTTCGGACAGCAGCACAGATACGCAGTATTTT
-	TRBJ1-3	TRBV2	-	CASKKRSYGNTIYF	TGTGCCAGCAAAAAGCGATCTTATGGAAACACCATATATTTT
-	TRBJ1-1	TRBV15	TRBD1	CATSRDPRGVPEAFF	TGTGCCACCAGCAGAGATCCCAGGGGGGTCCCTGAAGCTTTCTTT
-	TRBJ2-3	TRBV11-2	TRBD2	CASSFRGRVGDTQYF	TGTGCCAGCAGCTTTCGCGGGAGGGTTGGAGATACGCAGTATTTT
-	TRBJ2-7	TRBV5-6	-	CASSFGRVGGEQYF	TGTGCCAGCAGCTTTGGCAGGGTTGGTGGCGAGCAGTACTTC
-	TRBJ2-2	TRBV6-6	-	CASSYLQAVGELFF	TGTGCCAGCAGTTACTTACAGGCGGTGGGGGAGCTGTTTTTT